This passage covers 10 T cell receptor beta chains from one sample sequenced in a study of CD8+CD57+ T cells in acquired aplastic anemia. Genomic DNA constituted the template upon which TCR beta VDJ and CDR3 profiling was performed. TCRdb redid the calling of the reads with MiXCR, one entry per CDR3 protein. This table has a few hundred thousand distinct CDR3 sequences, approximately 55% appearing once. The source material was sorted CD4+, CD8+, or CD8+CD57+ T cells (not recorded which) from PBMCs. The source of these receptors is a human donor with severe aplastic anemia or a healthy control (not recorded which).

The chain recombines TRBV20-1 with TRBJ1-3; no clear D gene. The germline V and J ends were trimmed by 6 bases and 0 bases, with 12 bases remaining between them. Germline assignment: CDR1 DFQATT and CDR2 SNEGSKA (reference sequence). The CDR3 contains 14 residues. The chain's CDR3 is CSAPDGFSGNTIYF. As DNA, the CDR3 is TGCAGTGCCCCCGACGGCTTCTCTGGAAACACCATATATTTT.

A few counts support this clonotype. The V gene is TRBV19, the J gene TRBJ1-5; 8 positions match TRBD1. The CDR3 contains 15 residues. In germline, CDR1 is LNHDA, CDR2 SQIVND (reference sequence). V was clipped by 7 bases and J by 2 bases; unmatched bases: 7. The CDR3 is CASMDGQGGNQPQHF. The CDR3 DNA reads TGTGCCAGTATGGACGGACAGGGCGGCAATCAGCCCCAGCATTTT.

The chain carries TRBV2 and TRBJ1-2; D ambiguous. Germline assignment: CDR1 SNHLY and CDR2 FYNNEI. This CDR3 is 13 amino acids long. The V gene lost 1 base and the J gene lost 4 bases, with 7 bases spanning the gap. The CDR3 DNA is TGTGCCAGCAGTGAAGATCGGAGCTATGGCTACACCTTC. Protein product: CASSEDRSYGYTF.

The table lists this clonotype with a count of one. V gene TRBV29-1 combines with J gene TRBJ2-7, with 9 positions matching TRBD2. The CDR3 is 15 amino acids. The J segment lost 3 bases and the V segment lost 2 bases, leaving 8 bases of the junction unmatched. The germline gives CDR1 SQVTM, CDR2 ANQGSEA. The DNA of the CDR3 is TGCAGCGTTGAATTGGGCGGGAGGGCCGGCTACGAGCAGTACTTC. Amino acid sequence: CSVELGGRAGYEQYF.

The rearrangement links TRBV10-3 to TRBJ2-1; D possibly corresponds to TRBD2 (6 bases). Looked up from germline, CDR1 is ENHRY and CDR2 is SYGVKD. V dropped 4 bases and J dropped 2 bases, with 12 bases sitting between them. CDR3 length: 15 amino acids. The CDR3, as DNA: TGTGCCATCAGTGGATCCGAGCGGGCCTACAATGAGCAGTTCTTC. Its protein is CAISGSERAYNEQFF.

The chain combines TRBV29-1 with TRBJ1-1; 9 bases match TRBD1. Losses at the gene ends were 2 bases for V and 6 bases for J; bases not matched to a gene: 7. In germline, CDR1 is SQVTM, CDR2 ANQGSEA. The CDR3 length is 14 residues. CDR3 protein: CSVERAGQGAEAFF. The CDR3 DNA sequence: TGCAGCGTTGAACGGGCGGGACAGGGCGCTGAAGCTTTCTTT. Supplemented by reference TRBV29-1 and TRBJ1-1, the full variable domain reads SAVISQKPSRDICQRGTSLTIQCQVDSQVTMMFWYRQQPGQSLTLIATANQGSEATYESGFVIDKFPISRPNLTFSTLTVSNMSPEDSSIYLCSVERAGQGAEAFFGQGTRLTVV.

This clonotype appeared once. The chain uses TRBV6-5 and TRBJ2-2; 8 bases line up with TRBD1. J was trimmed by 4 bases and V by 6 bases; bases with no gene match: 7. CDR1 is MNHEY and CDR2 is SVGAGI in the germline V gene. The CDR3 is 15 amino acids. The CDR3 protein is CASRRQGPTTGELFF. As DNA, the CDR3 is TGTGCCAGCAGGAGACAGGGGCCGACCACCGGGGAGCTGTTTTTT.

V is TRBV7-3 and J is TRBJ2-3; perhaps TRBD1 as D (6 bases). This CDR3 has 12 residues. Between the trimmed V and J ends, which lost 4 bases and 7 bases, there was a span of 9 bases. The germline V gene encodes CDR1 SGHTA and CDR2 FQGTGA. The CDR3, as DNA: TGTGCCAGCAGCTCCCAGGGGAATACGCAGTATTTT. It specifies CASSSQGNTQYF.

This clonotype was found many times. The chain links TRBV7-9 to TRBJ2-1, with 11 bases aligning to TRBD2. The V and J ends lost 3 bases and 4 bases, in that order; junction bases with no gene match: 2. This CDR3 contains 15 residues. Germline-derived CDR1 and CDR2 are SEHNR and FQNEAQ (reference sequence). DNA for the CDR3: TGTGCCAGCAGCTTGACTAGCGGGGAATACAATGAGCAGTTCTTC. Amino acid sequence: CASSLTSGEYNEQFF.

This chain links TRBV5-1 with TRBJ2-3, with D tentatively TRBD2 (6 bases). The V and J ends lost 4 bases and 1 base respectively, with 13 bases between them. The CDR3 totals 15 residues. Per germline, CDR1 SGHRS and CDR2 YFSETQ. The CDR3 DNA reads as TGCGCCAGCAGCCTTCGGGAGAGGGGCACAGATACGCAGTATTTT. Protein: CASSLRERGTDTQYF.